This TCR beta chain was identified during a study of a mutant IDH1 vaccine in newly diagnosed glioma. Study-level results: Patients mounted vaccine-induced immune responses in roughly 93% of cases.

The CDR3 extends over 13 amino acids. The V end was cut by 3 bases, the J end by 5 bases, with 8 bases between. CDR1 is SGHNT and CDR2 is YYREEE in the germline V gene (reference sequence). Details on this clone: Its antigen is still unknown.

Using immunoSEQ multiplex PCR, the repertoire was profiled, and TCRdb retains in-frame clones only, with some absent. Seen here are 35,000 to 45,000 clones, approximately 80% observed once, and the top ten hold more than 12%. The time point is: week 11, during vaccination. A single vaccine dose contained 300 ug of mutant IDH1 20-mer peptide, and topical imiquimod was used with it. J is TRBJ2-2 and V is TRBV5-4, with no clear D. The sequence was obtained from a woman under 40 with glioma. Some clones in this sample may be carry-over from other donors' samples. The source material was peripheral blood mononuclear cells (PBMCs), sampled from a glioma patient whose treatment included an IDH1 peptide vaccine. The CDR3 nucleotides read TGTGCCAGCAGCTCAGGCCATACCGGGGAGCTGTTTTTT. Translation: CASSSGHTGELFF.